The T cell receptor beta chain under discussion was sequenced for a study of CD8 T cells in ankylosing spondylitis (dated by TCRdb to the late 2010s). With respect to the entire study: The study set out to find disease-linked TCR variants by profiling T cell receptor beta repertoires in ankylosing spondylitis patients and healthy donors. The full study cohort was made up of 25 ankylosing spondylitis patients and more than 90 healthy donors. Peripheral blood was sampled, and synovial fluid was also collected from ankylosing spondylitis patients. Broader findings and caveats from the paper: According to the report, matched synovial fluid samples from ankylosing spondylitis patients were significantly enriched for the disease-linked clones. Some motif variants had previously been reported in the synovial fluid and blood of reactive arthritis patients, which suggests shared mechanisms of disease initiation. A CD8+ phenotype was shown by the disease-linked clones, which were found at relatively low frequencies in peripheral blood. A TCR beta motif of several highly homologous amino acid variants appeared characteristic of blood from ankylosing spondylitis patients.

A remark on this clonotype: Its antigen is unknown. This may arise from a read error, as a much more abundant clone is one base away.

The CDR1 and CDR2 encoded by the germline V gene are SGHRS and YFSETQ. From its cysteine to its phenylalanine, the CDR3 spans 13 amino acids. This entry keeps only the CDR3 DNA: 39 bases, framed from base 1. The sample was run on an Illumina HiSeq 2500. Quantitative 5'-RACE with molecular barcodes was used to prepare TCR beta libraries. The original methods were these. Disease-linked TCR variants were identified with a new computational method built on a probabilistic model of VDJ rearrangement. TCRdb took the public reads, trimmed them with fastp at Q25, ran MiXCR for clone calling and kept in-frame beta chains. Each entry is one CDR3 protein sequence, shown with its most common DNA and genes. These V and J calls rely on TCRdb rather than the paper's analysis. Here the sample has about 250,000 distinct CDR3 sequences; roughly a tenth occur a single time. The ten largest make up 2.6% of the sample.

This receptor was taken from a male donor with ankylosing spondylitis or in good health (not recorded which). This chain joins TRBV5-1 to TRBJ2-2, with the D gene uncertain. Specimen: blood, either unsorted or a sorted T cell fraction (not recorded which). The CDR3 reads as follows: CASSPTNAGELFF. The DNA reads as follows: TGCGCCAGCAGCCCGACGAACGCCGGGGAGCTGTTTTTT.